These 16 T cell receptor beta chains were sequenced from one sample in a study of T cell changes during pregnancy in multiple sclerosis. Some clones are missing from TCRdb's copy, which holds only in-frame ones; the method was immunoSEQ multiplex PCR. Here the sample spans approximately 26,000 clones, roughly nine tenths being singletons. The source material was CD4+ T cells from peripheral blood mononuclear cells, sampled in the second trimester of pregnancy. The source is a female donor with multiple sclerosis, enrolled in a pregnancy study.

In its sample, this clone was seen once. This rearrangement joins TRBV15 to TRBJ2-5, with 9 bases lining up with TRBD1. Per germline, CDR1 LNHNV and CDR2 YYDKDF (reference sequence). This CDR3 has 15 residues. The trim removed 5 bases at V and 5 bases at J, leaving 9 bases unmatched. The CDR3, as DNA: TGTGCCACCAGCGCAAGACAGGGGGGTCAGGAGACCCAGTACTTC. It codes for CATSARQGGQETQYF.

The chain links TRBV20-1 to TRBJ2-1; D is possibly TRBD2 (5 bases). Trimming removed 6 bases at V and 9 bases at J, with 12 bases between. The length of the CDR3 is 11 residues. Per the germline V gene, CDR1 is DFQATT and CDR2 is SNEGSKA (reference sequence). The CDR3 DNA is TGCAGTGCGCAAACTAGGCTTGAGCAGTTCTTC. Translation gives CSAQTRLEQFF.

The CDR3 region is CATSPFGFMNTEAFF. As DNA, the CDR3 is TGTGCCACCTCTCCTTTCGGGTTCATGAACACTGAAGCTTTCTTT. The genes are TRBV7-9 and TRBJ1-1; no clear D. Germline CDR1 reads SEHNR; CDR2 reads FQNEAQ (reference sequence). The CDR3 is made up of 15 amino acids. V dropped 10 bases and J dropped 0 bases, with 18 bases sitting between them. Variable domain in full (rest from reference TRBV7-9 and TRBJ1-1): DTGVSQNPRHKITKRGQNVTFRCDPISEHNRLYWYRQTLGQGPEFLTYFQNEAQLEKSRLLSDRFSAERPKGSFSTLEIQRTEQGDSAMYLCATSPFGFMNTEAFFGQGTRLTVV.

CDR3 bases: TGTGCCAGCAGCTTGGGGGGACAGTGGGATACGCAGTATTTT. Translating it yields CASSLGGQWDTQYF. The chain is built from TRBV5-5 and TRBJ2-3, with TRBD1 matching over 7 bases. Per germline, CDR1 SGHKS and CDR2 YYEKEE (reference sequence). V dropped 0 bases and J dropped 6; count of bases not matched to a gene: 4. The CDR3 totals 14 residues.

The chain couples TRBV10-2 to TRBJ2-2; D ambiguous. Per germline, CDR1 WSHSY and CDR2 SAAADI. The V end lost 6 bases, the J end lost 7 bases, and 9 bases lay between the germline ends. CDR3 length: 12 residues. The CDR3 bases are TGCGCCAGCAGCCTCTACGGCGGGGAGCTGTTTTTT. Amino acids: CASSLYGGELFF.

This chain links TRBV28 with TRBJ2-7, with D possibly TRBD1 on 7 matching bases. Trimming removed 2 bases at V and 7 bases at J, with 15 bases between. Looked up from germline, CDR1 is MDHEN and CDR2 is SYDVKM. The CDR3 sequence is 14 residues long. Here the CDR3 reads CASSLTRGAREQYF. The DNA for the CDR3 is TGTGCCAGCAGTTTAACCAGGGGGGCGCGGGAGCAGTACTTC. The entire variable domain, with the rest obtained from reference TRBV28 and TRBJ2-7, is as follows: DVKVTQSSRYLVKRTGEKVFLECVQDMDHENMFWYRQDPGLGLRLIYFSYDVKMKEKGDIPEGYSVSREKKERFSLILESASTNQTSMYLCASSLTRGAREQYFGPGTRLTVT.

The chain carries TRBV19 and TRBJ1-1; D is ambiguous. This CDR3 contains 13 residues. CDR1 and CDR2 (germline): LNHDA, SQIVND (reference sequence). The V and J ends lost 2 bases and 5 bases respectively, with 9 bases between them. In DNA form, the CDR3 reads TGTGCCAGTAGTATATATTTGAGGACTGAAGCTTTCTTT. This gives the protein CASSIYLRTEAFF. Together with reference TRBV19 and TRBJ1-1, the CDR3 gives the full variable domain: DGGITQSPKYLFRKEGQNVTLSCEQNLNHDAMYWYRQDPGQGLRLIYYSQIVNDFQKGDIAEGYSVSREKKESFPLTVTSAQKNPTAFYLCASSIYLRTEAFFGQGTRLTVV.

The chain couples TRBV11-2 to TRBJ2-1; TRBD2 matches 12 bases. The V segment lost 1 base and the J segment 10 bases; nucleotides outside the gene matches: 2. Germline CDR1 is SGHAT and CDR2 is FQNNGV. The CDR3 is made up of 14 amino acids. CDR3 residues: CASSLGLAGVEQFF. DNA of the CDR3: TGTGCCAGCAGCTTAGGACTAGCGGGGGTAGAGCAGTTCTTC.

The chain has TRBV4-3 and TRBJ1-5; no reliable D call. V lost 2 bases to trimming and J lost 4 bases, with 9 bases between them. The V gene's germline CDR1 is LGHNA and CDR2 YSLEER. This CDR3 region has 14 residues. The CDR3 protein is CASSQSERNQPQHF. The CDR3 region has the DNA TGCGCCAGCAGCCAATCGGAGAGGAATCAGCCCCAGCATTTT.

The chain has TRBV6-1 and TRBJ1-5, with 7 positions matching TRBD1. J was trimmed by 3 bases and V by 2 bases; bases with no gene match: 4. Per the germline V gene, CDR1 is MNHNS and CDR2 is SASEGT. This CDR3 has 15 amino acids. CDR3 loop: CASSERGTVNQPQHF. The CDR3 coding sequence is TGTGCCAGCAGTGAAAGGGGGACAGTCAATCAGCCCCAGCATTTT.

The table lists this clone with a count of one. This chain uses TRBV5-4 with TRBJ1-6; 7 nucleotides align to TRBD1. J gave up 7 bases and V 5 bases, and 6 bases lay outside the gene matches. The CDR3 extends over 14 amino acids. CDR1 SGHNT and CDR2 YYREEE come from the germline V gene (reference sequence). CDR3: CASRTGTVNSPLHF. Here the CDR3 DNA reads TGTGCCAGCAGAACCGGGACAGTCAATTCACCCCTCCACTTT.

The chain joins TRBV5-1 to TRBJ2-2; 9 nucleotides agree with TRBD2. Losses at the gene ends were 0 bases for V and 6 bases for J; bases not matched to a gene: 6. CDR3 length: 16 amino acids. Germline V gene data show CDR1 as SGHRS and CDR2 as YFSETQ. The CDR3: CASSLVASGGSGELFF. The CDR3 DNA is TGCGCCAGCAGCTTGGTTGCCAGCGGGGGGTCCGGGGAGCTGTTTTTT.

This chain connects TRBV27 to TRBJ1-1; the D gene is possibly TRBD1 (6 bases). Between the trimmed V and J ends, which lost 7 bases and 4 bases, there was a span of 19 bases. CDR3 size: 15 residues. Germline V gives CDR1 MNHEY, CDR2 SMNVEV (reference sequence). The CDR3, as DNA: TGTGCCAGCAAAAATTTGGCGGGGGGCGTCACTGAAGCTTTCTTT. It yields the protein CASKNLAGGVTEAFF.

The CDR3 is CASSLDRVLWFF. Here the CDR3 DNA reads TGTGCCAGCAGCTTAGATCGAGTCCTGTGGTTCTTC. The chain joins TRBV7-2 to TRBJ2-1; D unclear. CDR1 SGHTA and CDR2 FQGNSA come from the germline V gene. The CDR3 length is 12 residues. V gave up 1 base and J gave up 15 bases, with 13 bases separating them.

V usage is TRBV27 and J usage is TRBJ2-1; D possibly corresponds to TRBD2 (6 bases). Trimming left V 2 bases short and J 0 bases short, with 11 bases between. This CDR3 comprises 16 residues. Germline-derived CDR1 and CDR2 are MNHEY and SMNVEV (reference sequence). CDR3 sequence: CASSLVAGGSYNEQFF. DNA for the CDR3: TGTGCCAGCAGTTTAGTCGCCGGGGGCTCCTACAATGAGCAGTTCTTC.

The chain has TRBV4-3 and TRBJ1-5; 8 bases fit TRBD1. Germline V gene sequence: CDR1 LGHNA, CDR2 YSLEER. The CDR3 runs to 16 residues. V shed 0 bases, J shed 7 bases, and the junction held 8 bases outside the gene matches. In nucleotides, the CDR3 is TGCGCCAGCAGCCAAGATAACAGGGGGGGTGGACAGCCCCAGCATTTT. It translates to CASSQDNRGGGQPQHF.